A single sample gave rise to the 32 T cell receptor beta chains below, sequenced in a study of vaccination effects on CD4 cells after COVID-19. Using viral peptide pools, the ViraFEST assay grew out antigen-specific CD4+ T cells prior to sequencing. Following 10 days of culture, CD4+ T cells were isolated. None of these healthy vaccinees had been infected with SARS-CoV-2 before vaccination. Their antigens remain unidentified. TCRdb's copy holds only in-frame clones and misses some; the assay was immunoSEQ multiplex PCR. The sample includes roughly 41,000 clones, over 65% of them seen just once. Specimen: CD4+ T cells from PBMCs cultured with HCoV-OC43 spike peptides, collected before COVID-19 vaccination. Subset in this sample: HCoV-OC43 spike overlapping peptide pool stimulation. The receptors were sampled from a human donor who received a COVID-19 vaccine.

Only a few counts were recorded for this clone. The chain employs TRBV19 and TRBJ1-2, with 7 bases aligning to TRBD1. The CDR3 is 13 amino acids. V was pared by 6 bases and J by 2 bases, with 3 bases of the junction left unmatched. Looked up from germline, CDR1 is LNHDA and CDR2 is SQIVND (reference sequence). CDR3 region: CASSKQGNYGYTF. The CDR3, as DNA: TGTGCCAGTAGCAAACAGGGGAACTATGGCTACACCTTC.

This clone was counted a few times. The gene calls are TRBV12-5 and TRBJ2-1; D unresolved. V dropped 0 bases and J dropped 6 bases, with 9 bases sitting between them. Germline values: CDR1 LGHNT, CDR2 FRNRAP. The CDR3 has 14 amino acids. CDR3 nucleotides: TGTGCTAGTGGTTTGGTCCCTGAGGTCAATGAGCAGTTCTTC. Translated: CASGLVPEVNEQFF. Combining the CDR3 with reference TRBV12-5 and TRBJ2-1 gives the whole variable domain DARVTQTPRHKVTEMGQEVTMRCQPILGHNTVFWYRQTMMQGLELLAYFRNRAPLDDSGMPKDRFSAEMPDATLATLKIQPSEPRDSAVYFCASGLVPEVNEQFFGPGTRLTVL.

This clone was seen a handful of times. The V gene is TRBV13, the J gene TRBJ1-6; D unresolved. Germline V CDR1 and CDR2: PRHDT, FYEKMQ (reference sequence). The V end was cut by 5 bases, the J end by 0 bases, with 14 bases between. This CDR3 spans 17 amino acids. The CDR3 reads CASSTHRRSSYNSPLHF. CDR3 sequence (DNA): TGTGCCAGCAGCACCCACCGACGGAGCTCCTATAATTCACCCCTCCACTTT.

The chain is built from TRBV14 and TRBJ2-4; D ambiguous. Trimming stripped 4 bases from V and 0 bases from J, with 10 bases between. Per germline, CDR1 SGHDN and CDR2 FVKESK. The CDR3 is 15 residues long. The CDR3 nucleotides read TGTGCCAGCAGCCGGGTCGGCGCAGCCAAAAACATTCAGTACTTC. The encoded protein is CASSRVGAAKNIQYF. Supplemented by reference TRBV14 and TRBJ2-4, the full variable domain reads EAGVTQFPSHSVIEKGQTVTLRCDPISGHDNLYWYRRVMGKEIKFLLHFVKESKQDESGMPNNRFLAERTGGTYSTLKVQPAELEDSGVYFCASSRVGAAKNIQYFGAGTRLSVL.

The rearrangement links TRBV5-5 to TRBJ1-4; D is perhaps TRBD1 (5 bases). Trimming shortened V by 0 bases and J by 6 bases, and 15 bases separated the two germline ends. This CDR3 region has 16 residues. Germline CDR1 SGHKS, CDR2 YYEKEE (reference sequence). Here the CDR3 DNA reads TGTGCCAGCAGCTTGGATCAGGGCCGCCTTTATGAAAAACTGTTTTTT. As protein: CASSLDQGRLYEKLFF. The entire variable domain, with the rest obtained from reference TRBV5-5 and TRBJ1-4, is as follows: DAGVTQSPTHLIKTRGQQVTLRCSPISGHKSVSWYQQVLGQGPQFIFQYYEKEERGRGNFPDRFSARQFPNYSSELNVNALLLGDSALYLCASSLDQGRLYEKLFFGSGTQLSVL.

The rearrangement links TRBV3-1 (or the pseudogene TRBV3-2) to TRBJ2-1, with a tentative D call TRBD2 (7 bases). This CDR3 comprises 15 residues. In germline, CDR1 is LGHDT, CDR2 YNNKEL (reference sequence). With 1 base removed from V and 8 bases from J, the gap between germline ends came to 15 bases. CDR3 DNA sequence: TGTGCCAGCAGCCAAGCGGGGGGCCTCGGGGATGAGCAGTTCTTC. Translated: CASSQAGGLGDEQFF.

By sample fraction, this clone is medium-sized. This sequence joins TRBV6-1 and TRBJ1-1, with a possible D match to TRBD1 (6 bases). V was trimmed by 1 base and J by 4 bases, leaving 16 bases between them. The CDR3 covers 16 residues. Germline V gene lookup returns CDR1 MNHNS and CDR2 SASEGT. This chain's CDR3 is CASSEGDFTGSTEAFF. Written as DNA, the CDR3 is TGTGCCAGCAGTGAAGGGGATTTTACAGGGAGCACTGAAGCTTTCTTT.

The chain is built from TRBV10-3 and TRBJ2-7, with a possible D match to TRBD1 (6 bases). The CDR3 is 11 residues long. Germline values: CDR1 ENHRY, CDR2 SYGVKD. V was clipped by 8 bases and J by 2 bases, with 7 bases between them. DNA for the CDR3: TGTGCCATCTGGGACACCTACGAGCAGTACTTC. Amino acid sequence: CAIWDTYEQYF.

The chain uses TRBV6-5 and TRBJ2-3; D is perhaps TRBD1 or TRBD2 (7 bases each). Germline assignment: CDR1 MNHEY and CDR2 SVGAGI. Trimming shortened V by 9 bases and J by 8 bases, and 15 bases separated the two germline ends. This CDR3 is 12 amino acids long. The CDR3 here is CASQGGHGTQYF. CDR3 sequence (DNA): TGTGCCAGTCAGGGGGGGCATGGTACGCAGTATTTT.

J is TRBJ2-1 and V is TRBV2, with TRBD2 as a possible D gene (7 bases). The CDR3 sequence is 14 residues long. In germline, CDR1 is SNHLY, CDR2 FYNNEI. V was shortened by 5 bases and J by 10 bases, with 18 bases between the two germline ends. Here the CDR3 reads CASSTKLEGGEQFF. CDR3 DNA sequence: TGTGCCAGCAGTACAAAACTCGAGGGGGGGGAGCAGTTCTTC.

This rearrangement joins TRBV5-5 to TRBJ1-1, with D hard to call. Trimming removed 0 bases from V and 1 base from J, with 7 bases in between. Germline V gives CDR1 SGHKS, CDR2 YYEKEE (reference sequence). The CDR3 length is 14 residues. The CDR3: CASSLGRSNTEAFF. Here the CDR3 DNA reads TGTGCCAGCAGCTTGGGACGATCGAACACTGAAGCTTTCTTT.

This chain joins TRBV10-3 and TRBJ2-3; D is possibly TRBD1 or TRBD2 (5 bases each). Germline V gene sequence: CDR1 ENHRY, CDR2 SYGVKD. V was clipped by 10 bases and J by 1 base, with 12 bases between them. The CDR3 totals 13 residues. The CDR3 bases are TGTGCCACGAGGGACCACGGCACAGATACGCAGTATTTT. Its protein is CATRDHGTDTQYF.

V gene TRBV3-1 (or the pseudogene TRBV3-2) combines with J gene TRBJ1-3; perhaps TRBD1 as D (5 bases). The germline V gene has CDR1 LGHDT and CDR2 YNNKEL (reference sequence). This CDR3 has 13 residues. Trimming left V 5 bases short and J 4 bases short, with 9 bases between. CDR3 residues: CASSDRQGNTIYF. CDR3 bases: TGTGCCAGCAGCGACCGACAGGGAAACACCATATATTTT.

Only one count was recorded for this clone. V is TRBV29-1 and J is TRBJ2-2, with D maybe TRBD2 (6 bases). CDR3 size: 14 residues. The germline V gene has CDR1 SQVTM and CDR2 ANQGSEA. The V gene lost 6 bases and the J gene lost 6 bases, with 17 bases spanning the gap. CDR3 amino acids: CSVPGDARAGELFF. CDR3 in DNA: TGCAGCGTCCCGGGGGACGCCCGCGCCGGGGAGCTGTTTTTT.

The V call is TRBV3-1 (or the pseudogene TRBV3-2), the J call TRBJ2-3; maybe TRBD2 (5 bases). This CDR3 has 15 amino acids. Germline V gene data show CDR1 as LGHDT and CDR2 as YNNKEL (reference sequence). Between the trimmed V and J ends, which lost 0 bases and 1 base, there was a span of 8 bases. The chain's CDR3 is CASSQDSVGTDTQYF. As DNA, the CDR3 is TGTGCCAGCAGCCAAGATAGCGTCGGCACAGATACGCAGTATTTT.

This sequence joins TRBV7-9 and TRBJ1-6; the D is unclear. Germline V gene lookup returns CDR1 SEHNR and CDR2 FQNEAQ (reference sequence). V lost 3 bases and J 9 bases, leaving 9 bases between the germline ends. This CDR3 spans 13 amino acids. CDR3 nucleotides: TGTGCCAGCAGCTTTGGCCCCGGTTCACCCCTCCACTTT. It is translated as CASSFGPGSPLHF.

The V gene is TRBV7-6, the J gene TRBJ2-7; D not certain. Germline V lookup: CDR1 SGHVS, CDR2 FNYEAQ. The CDR3 is made up of 15 amino acids. Trimming removed 4 bases from V and 3 bases from J, with 16 bases in between. Here the CDR3 reads CASSSNPEALYEQYF. DNA for the CDR3: TGTGCCAGCAGCTCCAACCCGGAAGCGCTCTACGAGCAGTACTTC. Full variable domain (rest looked up from reference TRBV7-6 and TRBJ2-7): GAGVSQSPRYKVTKRGQDVALRCDPISGHVSLYWYRQALGQGPEFLTYFNYEAQQDKSGLPNDRFSAERPEGSISTLTIQRTEQRDSAMYRCASSSNPEALYEQYFGPGTRLTVT.

CDR3 nucleotides: TGTGCTAGTGGGGACAGGCCTCCAGCGGGAGGCGGGGAGACCCAGTACTTC. Residues: CASGDRPPAGGGETQYF. The chain is built from TRBV12-5 and TRBJ2-5; 9 bases align to TRBD2. The ends lost 6 bases at V and 5 bases at J; junction bases unmatched: 16. CDR3 length: 17 amino acids. In germline, CDR1 is LGHNT, CDR2 FRNRAP.

The chain carries TRBV6-1 and TRBJ1-2; 7 nucleotides line up with TRBD1. Germline-derived CDR1 and CDR2 are MNHNS and SASEGT. This CDR3 spans 15 amino acids. Unmatched junction bases numbered 6, after V lost 3 bases and J lost 2 bases. CDR3: CASSEGGQTNYGYTF. The CDR3 DNA sequence: TGTGCCAGCAGTGAGGGGGGACAGACAAACTATGGCTACACCTTC.

The V gene is TRBV18, the J gene TRBJ2-1; possible D gene TRBD1, 5 bases. Germline CDR1 is KGHSH and CDR2 is LQKENI. V was pared by 0 bases and J by 3 bases, with 12 bases between. CDR3 length: 16 amino acids. CDR3 amino acids: CASSPPSRVLYNEQFF. For the CDR3, the DNA is TGTGCCAGCTCACCACCCTCCAGGGTCCTCTACAATGAGCAGTTCTTC.

V and J are TRBV6-1 and TRBJ2-7; 8 nucleotides align to TRBD1. The CDR3 has 14 residues. Germline V gives CDR1 MNHNS, CDR2 SASEGT. V was clipped by 5 bases and J by 2 bases; unmatched bases: 5. CDR3 in DNA: TGTGCCAGCAGTCCCGGGACAGGACCCTACGAGCAGTACTTC. This sequence encodes CASSPGTGPYEQYF.

The chain combines TRBV6-9 with TRBJ1-5, with 10 bases that match TRBD1. CDR3 length: 17 amino acids. With V trimmed by 7 bases and J by 1 base, 10 bases remained unmatched. Looked up from germline, CDR1 is MNHGY and CDR2 is SVAAGI. The CDR3 region has the DNA TGTGCCAGCAATCCGGGGACAGGGGAGGTAAGCAATCAGCCCCAGCATTTT. Its protein is CASNPGTGEVSNQPQHF.

V is TRBV29-1 and J is TRBJ1-5; weak D call: TRBD1 (6 bases). The CDR3 contains 14 residues. V was clipped by 4 bases and J by 4 bases, with 14 bases between them. Germline-derived CDR1 and CDR2 are SQVTM and ANQGSEA. CDR3 in amino acids: CSVAVQGMNQPQHF. In DNA, the CDR3 is TGCAGCGTTGCCGTACAGGGCATGAATCAGCCCCAGCATTTT.

The chain recombines TRBV19 with TRBJ2-2; tentatively, D is TRBD1 (6 bases). V lost 6 bases and J lost 0, with 23 bases in between. CDR3 length: 19 amino acids. The V gene's germline CDR1 is LNHDA and CDR2 SQIVND (reference sequence). The CDR3 region is CASSIHLSTGTSNTGELFF. CDR3 coding DNA: TGTGCCAGTAGCATCCATCTGTCGACCGGGACATCGAACACCGGGGAGCTGTTTTTT.

V and J are TRBV2 and TRBJ2-1; 12 bases align to TRBD2. The V gene's germline CDR1 is SNHLY and CDR2 FYNNEI. After removal of 6 bases from V and 5 bases from J, the junction contained 5 bases not matched to a gene. This CDR3 comprises 15 residues. The CDR3 sequence is CASSQTSGRDNEQFF. The CDR3 DNA reads as TGTGCCAGCAGCCAGACTAGCGGGAGAGACAATGAGCAGTTCTTC. Variable domain in full (rest from reference TRBV2 and TRBJ2-1): EPEVTQTPSHQVTQMGQEVILRCVPISNHLYFYWYRQILGQKVEFLVSFYNNEISEKSEIFDDQFSVERPDGSNFTLKIRSTKLEDSAMYFCASSQTSGRDNEQFFGPGTRLTVL.

Details on this clone: A read error may account for a junction end that differs from germline. J is TRBJ1-2 and V is TRBV5-1; a possible D gene is TRBD1 (5 bases). CDR1 is SGHRS and CDR2 is YFSETQ in the germline V gene. The CDR3 has 15 amino acids. The CDR3 sequence is CASSLPGSGEDGYTF. DNA for the CDR3: TGCGCCAGCAGCTTGCCAGGGTCTGGAGAGGATGGTTACACCTTC.

This clone has a handful of counts. The genes are TRBV6-2 or TRBV6-3 and TRBJ2-2; 11 bases line up with TRBD2. The germline V gene encodes CDR1 MNHEY and CDR2 SVGEGT. The CDR3 is 15 amino acids. With V trimmed by 4 bases and J by 4 bases, 2 bases remained unmatched. CDR3 nucleotide sequence: TGTGCCAGCAGTTTTAGCGGGGGGGCCACCGGGGAGCTGTTTTTT. Translated: CASSFSGGATGELFF.

The rearrangement joins TRBV7-7 to TRBJ1-5, with D perhaps TRBD1 (5 bases). The CDR3 runs 15 residues. Per germline, CDR1 SSHAT and CDR2 FNYEAQ (reference sequence). V lost 6 bases and J 0 bases, leaving 12 bases between the germline ends. The CDR3 coding sequence is TGTGCCAGCAGTTCGGGGCTGTATAGCAATCAGCCCCAGCATTTT. Translating it yields CASSSGLYSNQPQHF.

The chain uses TRBV6-5 and TRBJ1-2; no clear D gene. The germline V gene has CDR1 MNHEY and CDR2 SVGAGI. The V gene lost 8 bases and the J gene lost 3 bases, with 13 bases spanning the gap. The CDR3 sequence is 13 residues long. The CDR3 protein is CASLRLGYYGYTF. The CDR3 bases are TGTGCCAGCCTCCGGCTGGGGTACTATGGCTACACCTTC.

V and J are TRBV7-7 and TRBJ2-3; possibly TRBD2 for D (5 bases). The germline CDR1 and CDR2 sequences are SSHAT and FNYEAQ (reference sequence). V dropped 5 bases and J dropped 2 bases, with 8 bases sitting between them. The CDR3 is 13 residues long. The CDR3 reads CASSERLTDTQYF. The DNA of the CDR3 is TGTGCCAGCAGCGAGCGGCTCACAGATACGCAGTATTTT. Full variable domain (rest looked up from reference TRBV7-7 and TRBJ2-3): GAGVSQSPRYKVTKRGQDVTLRCDPISSHATLYWYQQALGQGPEFLTYFNYEAQPDKSGLPSDRFSAERPEGSISTLTIQRTEQRDSAMYRCASSERLTDTQYFGPGTRLTVL.

The chain uses TRBV4-1 and TRBJ1-1; a possible D gene is TRBD1 (5 bases). This CDR3 region has 20 residues. With 3 bases removed from V and 1 base from J, the gap between germline ends came to 27 bases. In germline, CDR1 is MGHRA, CDR2 YSYEKL. CDR3 region: CASSHDRQGSSRLSNTEAFF. In DNA, the CDR3 is TGCGCCAGCAGCCACGACCGGCAGGGTAGTAGTAGGTTGTCGAACACTGAAGCTTTCTTT.

This clone appeared a few times. This chain links TRBV5-4 with TRBJ1-3; D is unresolved. The CDR3 totals 14 residues. CDR1 and CDR2 from the germline V gene are SGHNT and YYREEE (reference sequence). Trimming shortened V by 4 bases and J by 0 bases, and 8 bases separated the two germline ends. For the CDR3, the DNA is TGTGCCAGCAGCCGCAGCTACTCTGGAAACACCATATATTTT. Amino acid sequence: CASSRSYSGNTIYF.